The sequence of this T cell receptor beta chain was determined in a study of cytomegalovirus exposure and HLA in healthy donors. Overall study context: Membership in the Caucasian-associated ancestry cluster was found for around four fifths of approximately 380 genotyped donors.

Use of 60 Vbeta and 13 Jbeta primers characterized the PCR. Only in-frame clones appear in the TCRdb table, and some are missing; sequencing was by immunoSEQ multiplex PCR. Its table records some 200,000 clones. Germline values: CDR1 MRHNA, CDR2 SNTAGT. The CDR3 runs 15 residues. V was pared by 5 bases and J by 4 bases, with 4 bases of the junction left unmatched. Concerning this clone itself: Its antigen remains unknown.

Study-level points and caveats: Three chains tied to CMV proved CMV antigen-specific in vitro. Per a later analysis, fewer than 20,000 TCR beta sequences showed association with HLA alleles at 0.05 false discovery rate. Researchers counted 150 to 200 TCR beta chains as cytomegalovirus-associated.

The chain is built from TRBV6-4 and TRBJ2-3; TRBD2 matches at 12 bases. This receptor was obtained from a girl aged 2 to 9 in good health and CMV-seropositive. Sequenced material: PBMCs. The CDR3, as DNA: TGTGCCAGCAGTACACTAGCGGGAGGACCAGATACGCAGTATTTT. Translated, it gives CASSTLAGGPDTQYF.